Listed below are T cell receptor beta chains from one sample, sequenced in a study of blood T cell repertoires in COVID-19. Profiling relied on immunoSEQ multiplex PCR, and the TCRdb table lists in-frame clones only, not all of them. The data show about 350,000 clones, approximately 86% seen once. The sequenced sample consisted of peripheral blood. The origin of the receptors is a man younger than 40 with COVID-19, enrolled during active disease. Each CDR3 is given with its conserved first and last residue. The order of the fields is CDR3 protein, CDR3 DNA, clone size, V gene, J gene, D gene. The D gene is left open where the match is weak. Part of the rows lack a size; the others show once, few, many or a class for expanded clones.

CASSIGDRGVTEAFF	TGTGCCAGTAGTATCGGGGACAGGGGAGTAACTGAAGCTTTCTTT	NA	TRBV19	TRBJ1-1	TRBD1
CASRLPTAGETDTQYF	TGTGCCAGCAGGCTTCCGACAGCGGGAGAAACAGATACGCAGTATTTT	NA	TRBV28	TRBJ2-3	TRBD2
CASSLPNDRPRGYEQYF	TGTGCCAGCAGCCTCCCAAATGACAGGCCAAGGGGGTACGAGCAGTACTTC	few	TRBV16	TRBJ2-7	NA
CASSGGQGNEKLFF	TGTGCCAGCAGTGGCGGACAGGGTAATGAAAAACTGTTTTTT	NA	TRBV2	TRBJ1-4	TRBD1
CASSELGQSYEQYF	TGTGCCAGCAGTGAACTGGGACAGTCCTACGAGCAGTACTTC	NA	TRBV6-1	TRBJ2-7	TRBD1
CASSPGTSGLNEQFF	TGTGCCAGCTCCCCCGGGACTAGCGGGCTCAATGAGCAGTTCTTC	NA	TRBV18	TRBJ2-1	TRBD2
CASSLWTSGDLTDTQYF	TGTGCCAGCAGCTTATGGACTAGCGGAGACCTCACAGATACGCAGTATTTT	once	TRBV7-2	TRBJ2-3	TRBD2
CASSIDGGRAKNIQYF	TGTGCCAGTAGTATAGATGGTGGCAGAGCCAAAAACATTCAGTACTTC	NA	TRBV19	TRBJ2-4	NA
CASSEREDRVGYTF	TGTGCCAGCAGCGAGCGAGAGGACAGGGTGGGCTACACCTTC	NA	TRBV9	TRBJ1-2	TRBD1
CASTRGGQRTGELFF	TGTGCCAGCACCCGGGGGGGACAGCGTACCGGGGAGCTGTTTTTT	NA	TRBV5-4	TRBJ2-2	NA
CASSEGQGDNEQFF	TGTGCCAGCAGCGAGGGACAGGGGGACAATGAGCAGTTCTTC	NA	TRBV27	TRBJ2-1	TRBD1
CASSPQGAQLGNTIYF	TGTGCCAGCTCACCACAGGGGGCGCAGCTTGGAAACACCATATATTTT	NA	TRBV18	TRBJ1-3	TRBD1
CASSRIPGRTGDTQPQHF	TGTGCCAGCAGTCGCATACCGGGGAGGACAGGGGATACTCAGCCCCAGCATTTT	NA	TRBV14	TRBJ1-5	TRBD1
CASSLSTSSYEQYF	TGTGCCAGCAGCTTATCTACTAGCTCCTACGAGCAGTACTTC	NA	TRBV7-9	TRBJ2-7	NA
CASSLNWGRENTEAFF	TGTGCCAGCAGCTTGAATTGGGGCAGGGAGAACACTGAAGCTTTCTTT	NA	TRBV5-8	TRBJ1-1	NA
CASSQRSHTDTQYF	TGTGCCAGCAGCCAGCGGTCCCACACAGATACGCAGTATTTT	few	TRBV7-9	TRBJ2-3	NA
CASSLAGGTVEQYF	TGTGCCAGCAGCTTAGCAGGGGGCACGGTGGAGCAGTACTTC	NA	TRBV5-4	TRBJ2-7	TRBD1
CASSQSTSGVNEQFF	TGTGCCAGCAGCCAAAGCACTAGCGGAGTCAATGAGCAGTTCTTC	once	TRBV4-2	TRBJ2-1	TRBD2
CSADGGVKQFF	TGCAGTGCCGACGGCGGGGTGAAGCAGTTCTTC	NA	TRBV20-1	TRBJ2-1	NA
CASGSGYGEQYF	TGCGCCAGCGGATCAGGCTATGGGGAGCAGTACTTC	NA	TRBV5-1	TRBJ2-7	NA
CASSGRQGNLYEQYF	TGCGCCAGCAGCGGCCGACAGGGGAACCTTTACGAGCAGTACTTC	NA	TRBV5-1	TRBJ2-7	TRBD1
CASSLSIVNTEAFF	TGTGCCAGCAGCTTAAGCATAGTGAACACTGAAGCTTTCTTT	NA	TRBV7-6	TRBJ1-1	NA
CASSISVNSYEQYF	TGTGCCAGTAGTATCAGCGTTAACTCCTACGAGCAGTACTTC	NA	TRBV19	TRBJ2-7	NA
CASSLTSSPPDTQYF	TGTGCCAGCAGTTTGACTAGCTCCCCTCCAGATACGCAGTATTTT	NA	TRBV28	TRBJ2-3	TRBD2
CASSPQWSSYNSPLHF	TGCGCCAGCAGCCCTCAGTGGAGCTCCTATAATTCACCCCTCCACTTT	NA	TRBV4-3	TRBJ1-6	NA
CASSLMFTGGGETQYF	TGTGCCAGCAGTTTAATGTTTACAGGGGGCGGGGAGACCCAGTACTTC	NA	TRBV28	TRBJ2-5	TRBD1